The sequence of this T cell receptor (beta chain) was determined in a study of T-cell memory formation after mild COVID-19. About the study: Largely, the TCR clusters proved donor specific.

Each CDR3 protein is one row after TCRdb ran MiXCR on the 5' RACE reads. The table has 300,000 or so distinct CDR3 sequences, less than 20% seen once. Overall study results and limits: The study found balanced CD4/CD8 in clones contracting day 15 to 85 and a CD4+ lean in later expanders. Of the contracting clones, CD4+ ones lay mainly in CM and EM, and CD8+ ones in EMRA.

This clonotype occurred a few times. Its specificity is unknown. J lost 4 bases, V lost 3 bases, and 4 bases had no gene match. In germline, CDR1 is SGHVS, CDR2 FNYEAQ. The CDR3 is 14 amino acids. This receptor was taken from a man aged 18-30 years who had mild COVID-19 (a few samples of this study predate the infection). Cell type and time point are not known. Sequencing was performed on PBMCs or a T cell subset sorted from them (not recorded which). The gene calls are TRBV7-6 and TRBJ1-1, with 8 bases identical to TRBD1. The CDR3 protein is CASSFQDRATEAFF. CDR3 DNA: TGTGCCAGCAGCTTTCAGGACAGGGCCACTGAAGCTTTCTTT.